These 10 T cell receptor beta chains share one sample of origin, sequenced in a study of blood T cell repertoires in COVID-19. Profiling relied on immunoSEQ multiplex PCR, and the TCRdb table lists in-frame clones only, not all of them. This table holds around 300,000 clones, around 90% found once. Source material: PBMCs or T cells enriched from blood (not recorded which). Source of these receptors: a woman under 40 who had recovered from COVID-19.

This chain uses TRBV18 with TRBJ1-2; D ambiguous. V gave up 3 bases and J gave up 4 bases, with 6 bases separating them. The germline gives CDR1 KGHSH, CDR2 LQKENI. This CDR3 is built from 12 residues. The CDR3 nucleotides are TGTGCCAGCTCACCCGACATCTATGGCTACACCTTC. Protein sequence: CASSPDIYGYTF.

The count of this clone is one. In nucleotides, the CDR3 is TGTGCCAGCAGGTTAGCGGGCTTCAAAGATACGCAGTATTTT. Translation gives CASRLAGFKDTQYF. The chain employs TRBV28 and TRBJ2-3; TRBD2 matches at 7 bases. Germline V gene data show CDR1 as MDHEN and CDR2 as SYDVKM. After removal of 6 bases from V and 5 bases from J, the junction contained 8 bases not matched to a gene. The length of the CDR3 is 14 residues.

This clone was seen only once. This sequence joins TRBV28 and TRBJ2-3; TRBD2 matches 9 bases. This CDR3 spans 16 amino acids. Trimming took 5 bases from V and 0 from J; bases not matched to a gene: 6. Germline V CDR1 and CDR2: MDHEN, SYDVKM. The CDR3 region is CASSPPTSGSTDTQYF. The CDR3 DNA is TGTGCCAGCAGTCCTCCCACTAGCGGGAGCACAGATACGCAGTATTTT.

The V gene is TRBV19, the J gene TRBJ2-6; perhaps TRBD2 as D (6 bases). This CDR3 region has 16 residues. Germline V gene lookup returns CDR1 LNHDA and CDR2 SQIVND (reference sequence). V was shortened by 3 bases and J by 2 bases, with 11 bases between the two germline ends. The DNA of the CDR3 is TGTGCCAGTAGTATGGGGGGACGGGCTGGGGCCAACGTCCTGACTTTC. Residues: CASSMGGRAGANVLTF.

This chain connects TRBV2 to TRBJ1-1; D is unclear. The V and J ends lost 2 bases and 1 base respectively, with 5 bases between them. The germline V gene has CDR1 SNHLY and CDR2 FYNNEI. CDR3 length equals 13 residues. CDR3 protein: CASSEQSNTEAFF. In DNA, the CDR3 is TGTGCCAGCAGTGAACAGTCGAACACTGAAGCTTTCTTT. Full variable domain (rest looked up from reference TRBV2 and TRBJ1-1): EPEVTQTPSHQVTQMGQEVILRCVPISNHLYFYWYRQILGQKVEFLVSFYNNEISEKSEIFDDQFSVERPDGSNFTLKIRSTKLEDSAMYFCASSEQSNTEAFFGQGTRLTVV.

The gene calls are TRBV5-3 and TRBJ2-3; perhaps TRBD1 as D (6 bases). TRBV5-3 is an ORF; its function is uncertain. The V and J ends lost 4 bases and 1 base respectively, with 16 bases between them. The CDR3 runs 16 residues. The CDR3 here is CARSDERGGCTDTQYF. The CDR3 region has the DNA TGTGCCAGAAGCGATGAGCGAGGGGGATGCACAGATACGCAGTATTTT.

The chain uses TRBV28 and TRBJ1-5, with D unclear. CDR1 and CDR2 from the germline V gene are MDHEN and SYDVKM. The V gene lost 6 bases and the J gene lost 6 bases, with 9 bases spanning the gap. CDR3 size: 12 residues. The CDR3 spells CASSPSGQPQHF. The CDR3 region has the DNA TGTGCCAGCAGCCCTTCGGGTCAGCCCCAGCATTTT.

The gene calls are TRBV5-1 and TRBJ2-3, with D perhaps TRBD2 (6 bases). The germline CDR1 and CDR2 sequences are SGHRS and YFSETQ. The V and J ends lost 2 bases and 0 bases respectively, with 13 bases between them. The CDR3 is made up of 16 amino acids. The CDR3 nucleotides are TGCGCCAGCAGCTTCTCTAGCGTTTATAGCACAGATACGCAGTATTTT. Residues: CASSFSSVYSTDTQYF.

A remark on this clone: In the same sample, other DNA sequences code for this CDR3. The rearrangement joins TRBV20-1 to TRBJ1-2; D remains unclear. CDR1 is DFQATT, CDR2 SNEGSKA, per germline (reference sequence). The CDR3 extends over 9 amino acids. The germline V and J ends were trimmed by 6 bases and 5 bases, with 4 bases remaining between them. CDR3 nucleotides: TGCAGTGCACTTTATGGCTACACCTTC. Translating gives CSALYGYTF.

CDR3 DNA: TGCGCCAGTACGCGGGAGGGCGAAACCGGGGAGCTGTTTTTT. Its protein product is CASTREGETGELFF. V usage is TRBV10-2 and J usage is TRBJ2-2; TRBD2 agrees at 9 bases. CDR3 length: 14 amino acids. V gave up 9 bases and J gave up 5 bases; unmatched junction bases: 7. Germline CDR1 WSHSY, CDR2 SAAADI.